The T cell receptor beta chain under discussion was sequenced for a study of shared clonotypes between healthy human individuals. Assay: immunoSEQ multiplex PCR; the TCRdb copy retains only in-frame clones and omits some. The sample has around 440,000 clones, over 60% seen once; the top ten hold around 13%. As regards this clone: Its specificity is unknown.

The study's findings and limits: Clonotype sharing among donors was thought likely to change with sequencing depth.

The TCR sequence derives from a woman in her thirties or forties in good health. Some clones in this sample may be carry-over from other donors' samples. Source material: PBMCs.

In DNA, the CDR3 is TGTGCCAGCAGCACGGGGAGGGCCTTCTCCTACAATGAGCAGTTCTTC. Residues: CASSTGRAFSYNEQFF. This chain joins TRBV7-8 and TRBJ2-1, with TRBD2 matching over 7 bases. From germline, CDR1 is SGHVS and CDR2 FQNEAQ. Losses at the gene ends were 5 bases for V and 0 bases for J; bases not matched to a gene: 7. This CDR3 contains 16 residues.